The subject of this entry is one TCR beta chain. UMI-tagged 5'RACE template switching yielded the TCR beta cDNA. TCRdb re-called the 5' RACE reads and shows each CDR3 protein once, DNA omitted. The specimen's table records about 380,000 distinct CDR3 sequences. The entry originates in a study of T cells expressing NK-cell markers. Study information: HCMV seropositivity characterized most of the eight sequenced donors, and seronegativity one.

The CDR3 runs 16 residues. The germline V gene has CDR1 SGDLS and CDR2 YYNGEE. The chain has TRBV9 and TRBJ2-1; TCRdb names TRBD1, which stays unverified in the absence of DNA. The clonotype originates from a man aged 18-75 years in good health. Material: blood T cells: a sorted CD56 or NKG2C T cell subset, CD4+ or CD8+ T cells, or bulk PBMC T cells (not recorded which). CDR3 amino acids: CASSVVPQGAGNEQFF. The variable domain in full, completed from reference TRBV9 and TRBJ2-1, reads DSGVTQTPKHLITATGQRVTLRCSPRSGDLSVYWYQQSLDQGLQFLIQYYNGEERAKGNILERFSAQQFPDLHSELNLSSLELGDSALYFCASSVVPQGAGNEQFFGPGTRLTVL.